This TCR beta chain was captured by sequencing in a study of beta chain features in type 1 diabetes. Whole-study findings and limits: Because the template was cDNA, high-expressing cells might be over-represented. There was a moderate but significant shortening of TCRB CDR3s in all four CD4+ subsets of Type 1 diabetes patients.

Note on this clone: Its antigen is unknown.

Germline lookup yields CDR1 GTSNPN and CDR2 SVGIG (reference sequence). The CDR3 contains 13 residues. With 4 bases clipped from V and 2 bases from J, the junction kept 5 bases outside the gene matches. The investigators reverse transcribed all of the isolated RNA, so they sequenced expressed TCRB transcripts. Sequenced by immunoSEQ multiplex PCR; TCRdb stores in-frame clones only, minus some. The sample yields some 290,000 clones, roughly 24% seen once. This sequence joins TRBV30 and TRBJ2-7; 7 positions match TRBD1. Sequenced: naive CD4+ T cells from blood. The clonotype originates from a woman aged 25 to 39 with type 1 diabetes. The CDR3 nucleotides read TGTGCCTGGACCAGACAGGGCCCCTACGAGCAGTACTTC. Amino acids: CAWTRQGPYEQYF.